Presented here are 8 T cell receptor beta chains from one specimen sequenced in a study of vaccination effects on CD4 cells after COVID-19. Sequencing followed a ViraFEST assay step that expanded antigen-specific CD4+ T cells with viral peptide pools. When around 10 days of culture had elapsed, CD4+ T cells were isolated. Everyone in the study got two shots of either the BNT162b2 or mRNA-1273 vaccine. Their antigens are not known. The protocol was immunoSEQ multiplex PCR, while the TCRdb copy is restricted to in-frame clones and leaves out a portion. The sample lists almost 70,000 clones, 74% occurring once. The source was CD4+ T cells from PBMCs cultured with HCoV-229E spike peptides, collected after COVID-19 vaccination. These receptors were collected from a human donor who received a COVID-19 vaccine.

V and J are TRBV5-5 and TRBJ2-5, with unresolved D. Germline loops: CDR1 SGHKS, CDR2 YYEKEE (reference sequence). CDR3 length equals 13 residues. The germline V and J ends were trimmed by 0 bases and 2 bases, with 5 bases remaining between them. The CDR3 loop is CASSLGGQETQYF. The CDR3 DNA follows: TGTGCCAGCAGCTTGGGGGGTCAAGAGACCCAGTACTTC.

This chain joins TRBV7-8 and TRBJ1-2, with D unresolved. CDR3 size: 16 residues. The V end lost 0 bases, the J end lost 6 bases, and 17 bases lay between the germline ends. Germline-derived CDR1 and CDR2 are SGHVS and FQNEAQ. The CDR3: CASSLARGRDADGYTF. The CDR3 DNA follows: TGTGCCAGCAGCTTAGCGCGAGGGCGGGATGCGGATGGCTACACCTTC.

V gene TRBV6-1 combines with J gene TRBJ2-7, with D unclear. Germline CDR1 is MNHNS and CDR2 is SASEGT. Trimming stripped 3 bases from V and 2 bases from J, with 11 bases between. CDR3 length: 14 amino acids. The CDR3 coding sequence is TGTGCCAGCAGTGACAGTGTCCCCCCCTACGAGCAGTACGTC. Translating it yields CASSDSVPPYEQYV.

The chain links TRBV19 to TRBJ1-1, with D unclear. CDR3 length: 14 residues. Deletions cut 4 bases from V and 6 bases from J, with 15 bases between. Germline-derived CDR1 and CDR2 are LNHDA and SQIVND (reference sequence). CDR3 sequence: CASSTQKGVAEAFF. The DNA of the CDR3 is TGTGCCAGTAGTACCCAGAAAGGAGTGGCTGAAGCTTTCTTT.

The chain carries TRBV6-6 and TRBJ1-1, with D unclear. CDR1 is MNHNY, CDR2 SVGAGI, per germline (reference sequence). This CDR3 is 16 amino acids long. The V gene lost 0 bases and the J gene lost 1 base, with 12 bases spanning the gap. In DNA form, the CDR3 reads TGTGCCAGCAGTTACTCTCGGGGTACGGGGAACACTGAAGCTTTCTTT. This translates into CASSYSRGTGNTEAFF.

The genes are TRBV6-4 and TRBJ2-3; D ambiguous. CDR1 is MRHNA and CDR2 is SNTAGT in the germline V gene. CDR3 size: 13 residues. The ends were cut back, 5 bases at V and 1 base at J, with 7 bases in the middle. CDR3 in amino acids: CASSKTRTDTQYF. The CDR3 bases are TGTGCCAGCAGTAAGACCCGCACAGATACGCAGTATTTT.

The chain employs TRBV24-1 and TRBJ2-1; D gene ambiguous. The V end was cut by 4 bases, the J end by 0 bases, with 15 bases between. From germline, CDR1 is KGHDR and CDR2 SFDVKD. This CDR3 region has 17 residues. In DNA, the CDR3 is TGTGCCACCAGTGAATACGGACGAGCGAGCTCCTACAATGAGCAGTTCTTC. Its translation: CATSEYGRASSYNEQFF.

J is TRBJ1-3 and V is TRBV5-1, with D tentatively TRBD1 (6 bases). CDR1 is SGHRS, CDR2 YFSETQ, per germline. V dropped 3 bases and J dropped 4 bases, with 17 bases sitting between them. The CDR3 runs to 16 residues. CDR3 residues: CASSSETIDRGNTIYF. CDR3 coding DNA: TGCGCCAGCAGCTCAGAAACAATTGACAGGGGAAACACCATATATTTT.